This TCR beta chain derives from a study of graft-versus-host responses after intestinal transplantation. Turning to the study itself: Transplant types were multivisceral, liver-intestinal, or isolated intestinal.

The protocol was immunoSEQ multiplex PCR, while the TCRdb copy is restricted to in-frame clones and leaves out a portion. The sample consists of 93,000 or so clones, roughly 93% of them appearing once. A word on this clone: As yet, its antigen is unknown.

The starting material was unstimulated CD8+ T cells sorted from spleen or lymph node cells, obtained before intestinal transplant. The receptor was isolated from a human donor who received an intestinal transplant.

The CDR3 protein is CSVVGQGDTEAFF. The CDR3 region has the DNA TGCAGCGTGGTGGGACAGGGGGACACTGAAGCTTTCTTT. The chain links TRBV29-1 to TRBJ1-1; 11 nucleotides agree with TRBD1. The CDR3 spans 13 residues. The germline V gene has CDR1 SQVTM and CDR2 ANQGSEA. The V and J ends lost 6 bases and 3 bases, in that order; junction bases with no gene match: 3.